The source of this T cell receptor beta chain is a study of cytomegalovirus exposure and HLA in healthy donors. Study summary: Unique TCRs from HLA-typed donors, 80 million to 100 million of them, were held in an early data release. Study results and caveats: In vitro, three CMV-associated chains proved specific for CMV antigens. TCR beta chain V- and J-gene trimming was linked, in a later analysis, to a missense variant in DCLRE1C. HLA alleles showed associations with around 15,000 TCR beta sequences in a later analysis, at a 0.05 false discovery rate.

On this clone: No antigen is known for it.

The germline V gene has CDR1 MNHNS and CDR2 SASEGT. The CDR3 loop spans 13 amino acids. V lost 6 bases and J lost 4; bases outside the gene matches: 5. The PCR had 60 Vbeta and 13 Jbeta primers. Generated by immunoSEQ multiplex PCR, the TCRdb table keeps only in-frame clones and is missing some. The repertoire consists of some 130,000 clones, with 60% to 75% occurring once and the leading ten covering under 2%. This TCR derives from a human donor in good health. The rearrangement joins TRBV6-1 to TRBJ1-2; the match to TRBD1 covers 7 bases. Sequenced material: PBMCs. Here the CDR3 reads CASSPGQSYGYTF. The DNA of the CDR3 is TGTGCCAGCAGCCCGGGACAGTCCTATGGCTACACCTTC.